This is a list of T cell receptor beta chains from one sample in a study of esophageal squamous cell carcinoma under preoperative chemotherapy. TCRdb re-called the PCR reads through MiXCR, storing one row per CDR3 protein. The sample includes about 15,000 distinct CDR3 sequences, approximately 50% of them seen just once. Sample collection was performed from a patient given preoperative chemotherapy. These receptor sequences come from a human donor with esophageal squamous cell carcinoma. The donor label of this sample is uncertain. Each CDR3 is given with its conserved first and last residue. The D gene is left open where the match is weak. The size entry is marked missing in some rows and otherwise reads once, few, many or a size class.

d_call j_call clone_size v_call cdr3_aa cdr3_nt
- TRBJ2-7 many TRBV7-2 CASSSPGSEQYF TGTGCCAGCAGCTCTCCGGGGAGCGAGCAGTACTTC
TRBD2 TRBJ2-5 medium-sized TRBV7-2 CASSLMTGGLTQETQYF TGTGCCAGCAGCTTAATGACGGGGGGTTTAACACAAGAGACCCAGTACTTC
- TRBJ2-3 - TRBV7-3 CASSATSREKDTQYF TGTGCCAGCAGCGCTACTAGCCGGGAGAAAGATACCCAGTATTTC
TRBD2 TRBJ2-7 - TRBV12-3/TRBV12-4 CASSHSSGTFYEQYF TGTGCCAGCAGCCATTCTAGCGGGACTTTTTACGAGCAGTACTTC
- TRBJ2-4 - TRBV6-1 CASSEGFNIQYF TGTGCCAGCAGTGAGGGTTTTAACATTCAGTACTTC
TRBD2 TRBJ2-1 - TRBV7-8 CASSSPGLGSGEQFF TGTGCCAGCAGTTCCCCGGGACTAGGGTCGGGTGAGCAGTTCTTC
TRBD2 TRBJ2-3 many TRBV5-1 CASSLSSGRDTQYF TGCGCCAGCAGCTTATCTAGCGGGAGAGATACGCAGTATTTT
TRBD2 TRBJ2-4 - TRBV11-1 CRVSGGRAENTQYF TGCCGCGTCTCGGGGGGGAGAGCCGAAAACACGCAGTACTTC
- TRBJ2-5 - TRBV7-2 CASSLGSAGSQETQYF TGTGCCAGCAGCTTAGGATCTGCGGGGTCACAAGAGACCCAGTACTTC
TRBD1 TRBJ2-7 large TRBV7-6 CASSPTGSSSYEQYF TGTGCCAGCAGCCCGACAGGGTCCAGCTCCTACGAGCAGTACTTC
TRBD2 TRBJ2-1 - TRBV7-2 CASSLVLAGGLGNEQFF TGTGCCAGCAGCTTAGTTCTAGCGGGAGGGCTGGGCAATGAGCAGTTCTTC
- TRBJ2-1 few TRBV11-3 CASSIRTAHNEQFF TGTGCCAGCAGCATTAGGACTGCACACAATGAGCAGTTCTTC
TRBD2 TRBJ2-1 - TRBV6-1 CASRLAGIYNEQFF TGTGCCAGCAGGCTAGCGGGGATTTACAATGAGCAGTTCTTC
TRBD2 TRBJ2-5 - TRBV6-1 CASSGGGLQETQYF TGTGCCAGCAGTGGCGGGGGACTCCAAGAGACCCAGTACTTC
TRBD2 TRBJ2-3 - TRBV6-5 CASSWTSGGGPPTDTQYF TGTGCCAGCAGTTGGACGAGCGGGGGCGGCCCCCCTACAGATACGCAGTATTTT